Listed here are 23 T cell receptor beta chains from one sample, sequenced in a study of T cell responses to AZD1222 COVID-19 vaccine. Produced via immunoSEQ multiplex PCR; TCRdb's table is partial and in-frame only. The table includes tens of thousands of clones, 60% to 85% detected once. The source material was peripheral blood, sampled 28 days after the second AZD1222 dose. Receptor source: an adult who received the AZD1222 COVID-19 vaccine.

DNA for the CDR3: TGTGCCAGCAGCTTAAAGGGGCCCAGGGGGGATCTAGATACGCAGTATTTT. Encoded protein: CASSLKGPRGDLDTQYF. The chain is built from TRBV7-3 and TRBJ2-3; D might be TRBD1 (7 bases). Trimming pared 1 base from V and 5 bases from J, leaving 19 bases between. CDR1 and CDR2 (germline): SGHTA, FQGTGA. The CDR3 spans 17 residues.

V gene TRBV16 combines with J gene TRBJ1-2; D uncertain. The CDR3 loop spans 14 amino acids. Trimming took 0 bases from V and 1 from J, leaving 6 bases between them. Germline CDR1 KGHSY, CDR2 FQNENV. The CDR3 nucleotides read TGTGCCAGCAGCCAATCACCAGATAACTATGGCTACACCTTC. Its protein is CASSQSPDNYGYTF.

This clone was counted between two and nine times. Within the sample, other DNA sequences also encode this same CDR3. This chain connects TRBV18 to TRBJ2-3; D is unclear. Trimming pared 0 bases from V and 0 bases from J, leaving 1 base between. Germline values: CDR1 KGHSH, CDR2 LQKENI. This CDR3 spans 13 amino acids. The CDR3 bases are TGTGCCAGCTCACCACCCAGCACAGATACGCAGTATTTT. Protein sequence: CASSPPSTDTQYF.

This clone was counted once. This CDR3 reads CASSLEGGGGGTQYF. The CDR3, as DNA: TGCGCCAGCAGCTTGGAGGGGGGCGGCGGGGGGACCCAGTACTTC. The chain links TRBV5-1 to TRBJ2-5; the D gene is possibly TRBD2 (7 bases). This CDR3 contains 15 residues. The germline V and J ends were trimmed by 0 bases and 7 bases, with 16 bases remaining between them. Germline V lookup: CDR1 SGHRS, CDR2 YFSETQ. Full variable domain (missing parts from reference TRBV5-1 and TRBJ2-5): KAGVTQTPRYLIKTRGQQVTLSCSPISGHRSVSWYQQTPGQGLQFLFEYFSETQRNKGNFPGRFSGRQFSNSRSEMNVSTLELGDSALYLCASSLEGGGGGTQYFGPGTRLLVL.

The chain uses TRBV5-4 and TRBJ1-3; D gene uncertain. Germline CDR1 reads SGHNT; CDR2 reads YYREEE (reference sequence). V lost 0 bases, J lost 0 bases, and 10 bases lay in between. The CDR3 length is 16 residues. The CDR3 is CASSLEAAFSGNTIYF. As DNA, the CDR3 is TGTGCCAGCAGCTTGGAAGCAGCTTTCTCTGGAAACACCATATATTTT. Full variable domain (rest looked up from reference TRBV5-4 and TRBJ1-3): ETGVTQSPTHLIKTRGQQVTLRCSSQSGHNTVSWYQQALGQGPQFIFQYYREEENGRGNFPPRFSGLQFPNYSSELNVNALELDDSALYLCASSLEAAFSGNTIYFGEGSWLTVV.

V gene TRBV7-2 combines with J gene TRBJ2-1, with 9 nucleotides matching TRBD2. Germline values: CDR1 SGHTA, CDR2 FQGNSA. J gave up 8 bases and V 2 bases, and 7 bases lay outside the gene matches. This CDR3 spans 15 amino acids. CDR3 nucleotide sequence: TGTGCCAGCAGCTTACAGCGCGGGGGGGCAGATGAGCAGTTCTTC. Amino acids: CASSLQRGGADEQFF.

V and J are TRBV11-2 and TRBJ1-1; D may be TRBD1 (5 bases). Germline CDR1 reads SGHAT; CDR2 reads FQNNGV. The V end was cut by 5 bases, the J end by 0 bases, with 13 bases between. This CDR3 is built from 15 residues. The CDR3: CASSRMGPLNTEAFF. Written as DNA, the CDR3 is TGTGCCAGCAGCCGTATGGGGCCTCTGAACACTGAAGCTTTCTTT.

The V call is TRBV5-1, the J call TRBJ1-1; 7 nucleotides align to TRBD1. Per germline, CDR1 SGHRS and CDR2 YFSETQ. The V and J ends lost 4 bases and 1 base, in that order; junction bases with no gene match: 4. The CDR3 length is 14 residues. Here the CDR3 DNA reads TGCGCCAGCAGCACGGGACAGCCGAACACTGAAGCTTTCTTT. Translated: CASSTGQPNTEAFF.

V usage is TRBV7-8 and J usage is TRBJ2-7; 10 positions agree with TRBD1. Germline V gene sequence: CDR1 SGHVS, CDR2 FQNEAQ. Trimming took 5 bases from V and 4 from J; bases not matched to a gene: 2. This CDR3 contains 13 residues. This CDR3 reads CASSRDRGYEQYF. CDR3 coding DNA: TGTGCCAGCAGCCGGGACAGGGGTTACGAGCAGTACTTC. The variable domain in full, with the rest retrieved from reference TRBV7-8 and TRBJ2-7, is GAGVSQSPRYKVAKRGQDVALRCDPISGHVSLFWYQQALGQGPEFLTYFQNEAQLDKSGLPSDRFFAERPEGSVSTLKIQRTQQEDSAVYLCASSRDRGYEQYFGPGTRLTVT.

This rearrangement joins TRBV5-5 to TRBJ2-3; D is undetermined. Germline lookup yields CDR1 SGHKS and CDR2 YYEKEE (reference sequence). The CDR3 length is 12 residues. V was pared by 7 bases and J by 4 bases, with 10 bases between. CDR3 nucleotide sequence: TGTGCCAGCGGAACGGTGGCAGATACGCAGTATTTT. This translates into CASGTVADTQYF.

The J gene is TRBJ2-2, the V gene TRBV28, with 9 bases lining up with TRBD2. The CDR3 covers 16 residues. The V segment lost 6 bases and the J segment 6 bases; nucleotides outside the gene matches: 11. CDR1 is MDHEN, CDR2 SYDVKM, per germline. The chain's CDR3 is CASSRWIAGVPGELFF. In DNA, the CDR3 is TGTGCCAGCAGCCGATGGATAGCGGGAGTCCCCGGGGAGCTGTTTTTT.

The chain uses TRBV7-2 and TRBJ2-2; weak D call: TRBD1 (5 bases). V shed 4 bases and J shed 7 bases, with 16 bases lying between them. The CDR3 consists of 15 residues. The germline gives CDR1 SGHTA, CDR2 FQGNSA. The DNA of the CDR3 is TGTGCCAGCAGCTATGGGGCACCCGATTACGGGGAGCTGTTTTTT. It is translated as CASSYGAPDYGELFF. The complete variable domain, with remaining parts taken from reference TRBV7-2 and TRBJ2-2, reads GAGVSQSPSNKVTEKGKDVELRCDPISGHTALYWYRQSLGQGLEFLIYFQGNSAPDKSGLPSDRFSAERTGGSVSTLTIQRTQQEDSAVYLCASSYGAPDYGELFFGEGSRLTVL.

CDR3 coding DNA: TGTGCCAGCAGCTTGCTGTGGGCAGCCCTGAACACTGAAGCTTTCTTT. Protein: CASSLLWAALNTEAFF. The genes are TRBV5-6 and TRBJ1-1; D is unresolved. The CDR3 is made up of 16 amino acids. Germline V gene lookup returns CDR1 SGHDT and CDR2 YYEEEE. V was trimmed by 1 base and J by 0 bases, leaving 13 bases between them.

This clone was observed once. CDR3 in DNA: TGTGCCAGCAGCTTAGTAGATCAAGGGGGTACTGAAGCTTTCTTT. This sequence encodes CASSLVDQGGTEAFF. V gene TRBV7-8 combines with J gene TRBJ1-1, with D perhaps TRBD1 (6 bases). CDR3 size: 15 residues. V dropped 1 base and J dropped 5 bases, with 14 bases sitting between them. Looked up from germline, CDR1 is SGHVS and CDR2 is FQNEAQ.

As regards this clone: Relative to the germline gene, one junction end is altered; a read error may explain this. The chain joins TRBV7-7 to TRBJ2-5; D is ambiguous. CDR3 length: 13 residues. CDR1 is SSHAT and CDR2 is FNYEAQ in the germline V gene (reference sequence). The CDR3 nucleotides are TGTGCTAGCAGCTTAAACCAACAAGAGACCCAGTACTTC. It specifies CASSLNQQETQYF.

This rearrangement joins TRBV4-2 to TRBJ2-1, with 10 nucleotides matching TRBD2. This CDR3 is built from 14 residues. Germline values: CDR1 LGHNA, CDR2 YNFKEQ. Trimming cost V 4 bases and J 7 bases; bases outside gene matches: 4. The CDR3 bases are TGTGCCAGCAGCCTCGGGACTAGCGATAATGAGCAGTTCTTC. Translation: CASSLGTSDNEQFF.

V and J are TRBV18 and TRBJ2-2, with unresolved D. V dropped 2 bases and J dropped 6 bases, with 7 bases sitting between them. CDR3 length: 13 amino acids. Germline loops: CDR1 KGHSH, CDR2 LQKENI. The CDR3 DNA follows: TGTGCCAGCTCACCAATGGGCGCCGGGGAGCTGTTTTTT. Translation gives CASSPMGAGELFF.

The J gene is TRBJ1-6, the V gene TRBV30; D ambiguous. CDR3 length: 15 residues. Trimming left V 0 bases short and J 0 bases short, with 6 bases between. The germline CDR1 and CDR2 sequences are GTSNPN and SVGIG (reference sequence). This CDR3 reads CAWSVPSSYNSPLHF. The CDR3 nucleotides are TGTGCCTGGAGTGTACCGAGCTCCTATAATTCACCCCTCCACTTT.

The V and J genes are TRBV28 and TRBJ1-4; 10 positions match TRBD1. This CDR3 comprises 16 residues. J lost 1 base, V lost 8 bases, and 7 bases had no gene match. Germline V lookup: CDR1 MDHEN, CDR2 SYDVKM. The CDR3 sequence: CASFDRGLGTNEKLFF. The CDR3 DNA is TGTGCCAGCTTCGACAGGGGGCTCGGAACTAATGAAAAACTGTTTTTT.

The genes are TRBV19 and TRBJ1-2, with D possibly being TRBD1 (5 bases). The CDR3 extends over 16 amino acids. Deletions cut 4 bases from V and 3 bases from J, with 18 bases between. Germline loops: CDR1 LNHDA, CDR2 SQIVND (reference sequence). The CDR3 bases are TGTGCCAGTAGTACCCAGGGAAGAGTTTCGGACTATGGCTACACCTTC. Residues: CASSTQGRVSDYGYTF. Filled out from reference TRBV19 and TRBJ1-2, the complete variable domain reads DGGITQSPKYLFRKEGQNVTLSCEQNLNHDAMYWYRQDPGQGLRLIYYSQIVNDFQKGDIAEGYSVSREKKESFPLTVTSAQKNPTAFYLCASSTQGRVSDYGYTFGSGTRLTVV.

This sequence joins TRBV30 and TRBJ2-3; D may be TRBD2 (7 bases). This CDR3 region has 15 residues. Germline assignment: CDR1 GTSNPN and CDR2 SVGIG (reference sequence). The V end was cut by 4 bases, the J end by 5 bases, with 19 bases between. In DNA form, the CDR3 reads TGTGCCTGGACAAGGGGGGGGAGTAGAGGAGATACGCAGTATTTT. It encodes CAWTRGGSRGDTQYF.

The J gene is TRBJ2-1, the V gene TRBV7-2; D gene unclear. This CDR3 has 12 residues. Trimming removed 2 bases from V and 9 bases from J, with 8 bases in between. Germline V gene sequence: CDR1 SGHTA, CDR2 FQGNSA. CDR3 loop: CASSLRPGEQFF. CDR3 nucleotides: TGTGCCAGCAGCTTAAGACCCGGTGAGCAGTTCTTC. Based on the CDR3 plus reference TRBV7-2 and TRBJ2-1, the full variable domain is GAGVSQSPSNKVTEKGKDVELRCDPISGHTALYWYRQSLGQGLEFLIYFQGNSAPDKSGLPSDRFSAERTGGSVSTLTIQRTQQEDSAVYLCASSLRPGEQFFGPGTRLTVL.

The chain employs TRBV28 and TRBJ2-7; TRBD1 might be the D (5 bases). Trimming cost V 4 bases and J 4 bases, with 8 bases left between them. This CDR3 comprises 12 residues. Per germline, CDR1 MDHEN and CDR2 SYDVKM. The CDR3 is CASSSTVYEQYF. The CDR3 DNA is TGTGCCAGCAGTTCGACAGTTTACGAGCAGTACTTC.